This T cell receptor (beta chain) was profiled in a study of cytomegalovirus exposure and HLA in healthy donors. The CDR3 runs 15 residues. Germline-derived CDR1 and CDR2 are MDHEN and SYDVKM. V shed 2 bases, J shed 5 bases, and the junction held 6 bases outside the gene matches. Study findings and constraints: In a later analysis, common viral pathogens appeared linked to several of the most significant clusters. In a later analysis, TCR beta V- and J-gene trimming showed a link to a missense DCLRE1C variant.

In regard to this clone: Its target is unknown.

In the PCR, 60 Vbeta and 13 Jbeta primers were used. Sequencing used immunoSEQ multiplex PCR; TCRdb keeps in-frame clones, though not all of them. The table has about 94,000 clones, about 80% seen once. The TCR originated in a male donor in good health and CMV-seronegative. The chain recombines TRBV28 with TRBJ1-5, with TRBD1 matching over 7 bases. Material for sequencing was PBMCs. The CDR3 DNA follows: TGTGCCAGCAGTTTAAAGTACAGGGGCGATCAGCCCCAGCATTTT. Amino acid sequence: CASSLKYRGDQPQHF.